The source of this T cell receptor beta chain is a study of T-cell memory formation after mild COVID-19. As for the study in general: Largely donor-specific TCR clusters were found.

Researchers used 5'RACE with constant-segment primers to make TCR alpha and TCR beta cDNA libraries that carry sample barcodes and UMIs. MiXCR, applied by TCRdb to the 5' RACE reads, yields one record per CDR3 protein. Of around 200,000 distinct CDR3 sequences listed, about a fifth were seen once; the top ten hold 3.5% to 5%. This clonotype was seen at least ten times. Antigen unknown. The study, taken as a whole, reports: Mainly in CM and EM were contracting CD4+ clones; CD8+ were in EMRA. Some clones that responded turned up in pre-infection memory, which suggests that cross-reactive memory joined in.

From germline, CDR1 is LNHNV and CDR2 YYDKDF (reference sequence). Trimming took 2 bases from V and 3 from J; bases not matched to a gene: 4. This CDR3 spans 14 amino acids. Sequenced: PBMCs or a T cell subset sorted from them (not recorded which). The chain recombines TRBV15 with TRBJ2-7; 7 nucleotides line up with TRBD1. The origin of this receptor is a man younger than 35 who had mild COVID-19 (a few samples of this study predate the infection). Cell type and time point are not known. The CDR3 DNA sequence: TGTGCCACCAGCAGAACGGGACAGAGCTACGAGCAGTACTTC. It specifies CATSRTGQSYEQYF. Full variable domain (missing parts from reference TRBV15 and TRBJ2-7): DAMVIQNPRYQVTQFGKPVTLSCSQTLNHNVMYWYQQKSSQAPKLLFHYYDKDFNNEADTPDNFQSRRPNTSFCFLDIRSPGLGDTAMYLCATSRTGQSYEQYFGPGTRLTVT.